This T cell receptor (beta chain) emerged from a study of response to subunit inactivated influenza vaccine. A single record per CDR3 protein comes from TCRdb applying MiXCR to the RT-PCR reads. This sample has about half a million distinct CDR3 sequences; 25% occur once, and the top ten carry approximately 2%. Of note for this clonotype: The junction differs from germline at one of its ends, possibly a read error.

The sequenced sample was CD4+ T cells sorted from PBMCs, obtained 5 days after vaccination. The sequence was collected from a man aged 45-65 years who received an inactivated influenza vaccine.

The CDR3 reads CASSYWQGVTNTQYF. Written as DNA, the CDR3 is TGTGCCAGCAGTTATTGGCAGGGGGTCACAAATACGCAGTATTTT. This sequence joins TRBV6-2 or TRBV6-3 and TRBJ2-3; the match to TRBD1 covers 7 bases. The CDR3 contains 15 residues. Germline CDR1 reads MNHEY; CDR2 reads SVGEGT.